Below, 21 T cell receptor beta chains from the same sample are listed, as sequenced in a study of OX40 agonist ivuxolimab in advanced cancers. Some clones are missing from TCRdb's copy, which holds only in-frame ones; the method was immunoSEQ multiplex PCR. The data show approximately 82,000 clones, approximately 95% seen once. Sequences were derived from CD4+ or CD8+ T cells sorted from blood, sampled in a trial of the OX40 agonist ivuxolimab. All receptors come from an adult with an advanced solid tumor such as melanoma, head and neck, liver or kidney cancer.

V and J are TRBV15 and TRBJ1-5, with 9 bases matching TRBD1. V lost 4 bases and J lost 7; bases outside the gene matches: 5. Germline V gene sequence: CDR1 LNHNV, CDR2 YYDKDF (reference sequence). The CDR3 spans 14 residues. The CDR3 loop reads CATSTGTGMQPQHF. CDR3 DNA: TGTGCCACCAGCACAGGGACAGGGATGCAGCCCCAGCATTTT.

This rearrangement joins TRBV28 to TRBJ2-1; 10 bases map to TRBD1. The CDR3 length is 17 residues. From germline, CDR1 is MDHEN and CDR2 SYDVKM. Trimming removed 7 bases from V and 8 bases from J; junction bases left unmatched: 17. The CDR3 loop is CASTNRDRGWEGDEQFF. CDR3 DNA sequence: TGTGCCAGCACCAACCGGGACAGGGGTTGGGAGGGGGATGAGCAGTTCTTC.

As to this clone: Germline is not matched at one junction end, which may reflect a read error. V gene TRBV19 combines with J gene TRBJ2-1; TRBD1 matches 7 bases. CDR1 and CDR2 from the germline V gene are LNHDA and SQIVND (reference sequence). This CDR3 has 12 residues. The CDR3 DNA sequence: TGTGCCAGTAAGACAGGGTACAGTGAGCAGTTCTTC. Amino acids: CASKTGYSEQFF. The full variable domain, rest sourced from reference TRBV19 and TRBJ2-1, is DGGITQSPKYLFRKEGQNVTLSCEQNLNHDAMYWYRQDPGQGLRLIYYSQIVNDFQKGDIAEGYSVSREKKESFPLTVTSAQKNPTAFYLCASKTGYSEQFFGPGTRLTVL.

Written as DNA, the CDR3 is TGTGCCAGCAGTGGAGGTGAGAACGGGTCCTACGAGCAGTACTTC. The encoded protein is CASSGGENGSYEQYF. This sequence joins TRBV28 and TRBJ2-5; weak D call: TRBD2 (5 bases). The assigned J gene may be wrong: the sequence end matches TRBJ2-7 better. The CDR3 spans 15 residues. Germline CDR1 MDHEN, CDR2 SYDVKM.

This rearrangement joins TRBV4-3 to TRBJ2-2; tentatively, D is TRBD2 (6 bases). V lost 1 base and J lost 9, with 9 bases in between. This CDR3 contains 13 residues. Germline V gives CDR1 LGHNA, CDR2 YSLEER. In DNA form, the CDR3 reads TGCGCCAGCAGCCAAGGAGGGACTTGGGAGCTGTTTTTT. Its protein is CASSQGGTWELFF.

The DNA for the CDR3 is TGTGCCAGCAGCCTAGGGACTAGCGGGGAGTGGGACGAGCAGTACTTC. Amino acid sequence: CASSLGTSGEWDEQYF. The chain uses TRBV9 and TRBJ2-7; 13 bases map to TRBD2. The germline CDR1 and CDR2 sequences are SGDLS and YYNGEE. Trimming cost V 4 bases and J 5 bases; bases outside gene matches: 9. This CDR3 comprises 16 residues.

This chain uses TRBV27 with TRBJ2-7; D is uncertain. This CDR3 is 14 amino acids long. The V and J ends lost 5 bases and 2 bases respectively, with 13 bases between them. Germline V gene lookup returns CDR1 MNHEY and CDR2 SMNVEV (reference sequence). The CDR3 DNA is TGTGCCAGCAGTCCGACAAAATCCCCCTACGAGCAGTACTTC. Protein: CASSPTKSPYEQYF.

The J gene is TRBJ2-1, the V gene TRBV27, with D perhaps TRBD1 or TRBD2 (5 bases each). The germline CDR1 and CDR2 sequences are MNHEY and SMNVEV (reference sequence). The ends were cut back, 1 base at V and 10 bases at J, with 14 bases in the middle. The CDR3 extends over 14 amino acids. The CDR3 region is CASSLYGADQEQFF. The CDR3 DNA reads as TGTGCCAGCAGTTTATACGGGGCGGACCAGGAGCAGTTCTTC.

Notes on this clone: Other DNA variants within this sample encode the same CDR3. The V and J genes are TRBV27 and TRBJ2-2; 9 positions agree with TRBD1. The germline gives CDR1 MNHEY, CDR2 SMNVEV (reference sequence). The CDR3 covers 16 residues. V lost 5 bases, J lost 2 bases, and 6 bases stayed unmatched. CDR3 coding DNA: TGTGCCAGCAGTCCCCGACAGGGGGGAAACACCGGGGAGCTGTTTTTT. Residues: CASSPRQGGNTGELFF.

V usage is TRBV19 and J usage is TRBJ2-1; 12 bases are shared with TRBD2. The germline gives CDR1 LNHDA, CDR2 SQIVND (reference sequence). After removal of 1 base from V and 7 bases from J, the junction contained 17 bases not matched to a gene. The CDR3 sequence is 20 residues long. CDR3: CASSIAPTSGGSLFRNEQFF. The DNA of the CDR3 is TGTGCCAGTAGTATAGCCCCGACTAGCGGGGGATCACTTTTCCGGAATGAGCAGTTCTTC. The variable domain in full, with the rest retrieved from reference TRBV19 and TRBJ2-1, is DGGITQSPKYLFRKEGQNVTLSCEQNLNHDAMYWYRQDPGQGLRLIYYSQIVNDFQKGDIAEGYSVSREKKESFPLTVTSAQKNPTAFYLCASSIAPTSGGSLFRNEQFFGPGTRLTVL.

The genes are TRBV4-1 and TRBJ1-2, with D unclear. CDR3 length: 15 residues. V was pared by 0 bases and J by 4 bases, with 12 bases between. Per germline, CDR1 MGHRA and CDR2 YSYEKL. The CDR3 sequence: CASSQEGGVGYGYTF. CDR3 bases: TGCGCCAGCAGCCAAGAAGGCGGAGTCGGCTATGGCTACACCTTC.

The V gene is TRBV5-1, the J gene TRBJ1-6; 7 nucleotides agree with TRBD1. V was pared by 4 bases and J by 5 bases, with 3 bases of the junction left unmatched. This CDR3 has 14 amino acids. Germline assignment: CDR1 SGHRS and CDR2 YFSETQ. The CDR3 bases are TGCGCCAGCAGCCGGGACAGCCATAATTCACCCCTCCACTTT. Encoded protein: CASSRDSHNSPLHF. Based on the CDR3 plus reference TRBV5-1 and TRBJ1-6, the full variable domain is KAGVTQTPRYLIKTRGQQVTLSCSPISGHRSVSWYQQTPGQGLQFLFEYFSETQRNKGNFPGRFSGRQFSNSRSEMNVSTLELGDSALYLCASSRDSHNSPLHFGNGTRLTVT.

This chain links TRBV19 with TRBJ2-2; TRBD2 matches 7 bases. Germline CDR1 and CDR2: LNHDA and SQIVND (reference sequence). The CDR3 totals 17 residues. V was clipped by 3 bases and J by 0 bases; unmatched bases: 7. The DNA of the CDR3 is TGTGCCAGTAGTATCGACCCGGGACTACCGAACACCGGGGAGCTGTTTTTT. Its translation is CASSIDPGLPNTGELFF.

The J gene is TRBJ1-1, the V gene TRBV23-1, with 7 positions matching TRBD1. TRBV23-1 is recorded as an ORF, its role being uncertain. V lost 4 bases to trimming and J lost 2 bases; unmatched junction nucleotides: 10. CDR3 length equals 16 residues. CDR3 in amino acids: CASSPAQTGVNTEAFF. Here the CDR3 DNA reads TGCGCCAGCAGTCCCGCCCAAACAGGGGTAAACACTGAAGCTTTCTTT.

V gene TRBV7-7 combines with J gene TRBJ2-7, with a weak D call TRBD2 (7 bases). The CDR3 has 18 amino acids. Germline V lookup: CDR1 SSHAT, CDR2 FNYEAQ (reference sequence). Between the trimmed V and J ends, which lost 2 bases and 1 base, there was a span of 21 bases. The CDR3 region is CASSLREVRSGTSYEQYF. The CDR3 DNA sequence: TGTGCCAGCAGCTTAAGGGAGGTGAGGAGCGGGACATCCTACGAGCAGTACTTC. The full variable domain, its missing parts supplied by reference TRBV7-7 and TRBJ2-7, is GAGVSQSPRYKVTKRGQDVTLRCDPISSHATLYWYQQALGQGPEFLTYFNYEAQPDKSGLPSDRFSAERPEGSISTLTIQRTEQRDSAMYRCASSLREVRSGTSYEQYFGPGTRLTVT.

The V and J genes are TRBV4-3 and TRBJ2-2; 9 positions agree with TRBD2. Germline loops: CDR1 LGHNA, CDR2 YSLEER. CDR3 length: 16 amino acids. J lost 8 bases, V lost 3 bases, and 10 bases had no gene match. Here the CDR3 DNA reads TGCGCCAGCAGCCATTTAAGAGCGGGGGGAACGGGGGAGCTGTTTTTT. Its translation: CASSHLRAGGTGELFF.

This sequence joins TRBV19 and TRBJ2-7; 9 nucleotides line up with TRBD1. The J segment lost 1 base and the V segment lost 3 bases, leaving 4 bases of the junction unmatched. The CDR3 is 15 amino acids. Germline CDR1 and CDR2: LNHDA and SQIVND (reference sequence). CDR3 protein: CASSIGDRESYEQYF. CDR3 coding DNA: TGTGCCAGTAGTATCGGGGACAGGGAGTCCTACGAGCAGTACTTC.

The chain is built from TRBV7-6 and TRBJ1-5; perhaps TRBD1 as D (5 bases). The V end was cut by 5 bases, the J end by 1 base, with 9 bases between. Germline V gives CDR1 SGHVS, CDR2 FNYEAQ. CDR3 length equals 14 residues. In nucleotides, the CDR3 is TGTGCCAGCAGCAGAGGGGACAGCAATCAGCCCCAGCATTTT. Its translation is CASSRGDSNQPQHF.

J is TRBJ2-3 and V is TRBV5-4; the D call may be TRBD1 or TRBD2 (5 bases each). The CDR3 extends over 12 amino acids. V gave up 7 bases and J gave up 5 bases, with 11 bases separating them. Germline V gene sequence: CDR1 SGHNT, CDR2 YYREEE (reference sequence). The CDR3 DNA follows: TGTGCCAGCGGGGGTCCCGGAGATACGCAGTATTTT. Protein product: CASGGPGDTQYF.

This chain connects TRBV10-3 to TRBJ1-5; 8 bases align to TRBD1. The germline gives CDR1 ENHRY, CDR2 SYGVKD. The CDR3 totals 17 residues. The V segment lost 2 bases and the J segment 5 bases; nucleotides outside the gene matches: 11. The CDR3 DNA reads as TGTGCCATCAGTGAGACACAGGGGGGCAATTACGATCAGCCCCAGCATTTT. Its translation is CAISETQGGNYDQPQHF.

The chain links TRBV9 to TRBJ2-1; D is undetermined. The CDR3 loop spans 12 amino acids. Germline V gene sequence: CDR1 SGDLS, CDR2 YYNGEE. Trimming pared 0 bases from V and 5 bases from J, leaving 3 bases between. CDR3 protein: CASSVGDNEQFF. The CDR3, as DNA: TGTGCCAGCAGCGTAGGGGACAATGAGCAGTTCTTC.